This TCR beta chain stems from a study of cytomegalovirus exposure and HLA in healthy donors. Vbeta (60) and Jbeta (13) primers were used in the PCR. Sequencing was performed with immunoSEQ multiplex PCR; in TCRdb, only in-frame clones are kept and a portion is missing. The table includes over 200,000 clones, about 78% detected once. In this sample, this clone turned up a few times. Germline V CDR1 and CDR2: LNHDA, SQIVND (reference sequence). The CDR3 has 14 residues. V lost 5 bases, J lost 2 bases, and 12 bases lay in between. This receptor was obtained from a male donor in good health and CMV-seronegative. The V and J genes are TRBV19 and TRBJ2-5, with a possible D match to TRBD1 (6 bases). Material for sequencing was PBMCs. CDR3 amino acids: CASSVRQDQETQYF. CDR3 in DNA: TGTGCCAGTAGTGTTCGACAGGATCAAGAGACCCAGTACTTC.